The following is a T cell receptor beta chain sequence with its context. Seattle enrolled patients during active infection and tracked them longitudinally. The sample belongs to a study of blood T cell repertoires in COVID-19. The wider study: T cells, B-cell-depleted T cells, or PBMCs provided the cDNA or gDNA that served as material.

In the original processing: Amplification with reference gene primers provided the estimates of nucleated cell counts. Libraries were prepared by immunoSEQ multiplex PCR; TCRdb keeps only in-frame clonotypes and omits some of them. Clone size and the V and J calls come from that table; the DNA yielded D and trimming. This table holds approximately 320,000 clones, roughly 86% found once. The TCR originated in a woman aged 25 to 39 with COVID-19, enrolled during active disease. Sequencing used peripheral blood.

CDR3 region: CASSTTAVGTIYF. CDR3 coding DNA: TGTGCCAGTAGTACTACAGCGGTTGGCACCATATATTTT. This rearrangement joins TRBV19 to TRBJ1-3; no clear D. V shed 4 bases and J shed 9 bases, with 13 bases lying between them. CDR1 is LNHDA and CDR2 is SQIVND in the germline V gene (reference sequence). The CDR3 spans 13 residues.